This T cell receptor beta chain comes out of a study of cytomegalovirus exposure and HLA in healthy donors. Study summary: The study placed approximately 81% of its roughly 400 genotyped donors in the Caucasian-associated ancestry cluster.

Findings of the study overall: In a later analysis, a missense DCLRE1C variant was linked to TCR beta V- and J-gene trimming. An ancestry cluster, one associated with Asian ancestry, reportedly showed fewer N-insertions than the approximately 670-donor mean in a later analysis.

This PCR relied on a set of 60 Vbeta primers and 13 Jbeta primers. Measured with immunoSEQ multiplex PCR; TCRdb has only the in-frame clones, and not every one. Of around 69,000 clones in the sample, around 70% were seen once. Germline assignment: CDR1 MDHEN and CDR2 SYDVKM. The CDR3 extends over 13 residues, inclusive of both ends. Despite likely unrecorded immune exposures, the donors were nominally healthy at the time of sampling. About this clone: Its antigen remains unidentified. The limits of the CDR3 on the DNA are not certain, so only TCRdb's listed CDR3 is given.

Sequenced material: PBMCs. This chain links TRBV28 with TRBJ2-3; TRBD1 is the table's D call, not checked against the DNA. The receptor comes from a woman aged 50 to 60 in good health and CMV-seropositive. This chain's CDR3 is CASTSGQGNTQYF.